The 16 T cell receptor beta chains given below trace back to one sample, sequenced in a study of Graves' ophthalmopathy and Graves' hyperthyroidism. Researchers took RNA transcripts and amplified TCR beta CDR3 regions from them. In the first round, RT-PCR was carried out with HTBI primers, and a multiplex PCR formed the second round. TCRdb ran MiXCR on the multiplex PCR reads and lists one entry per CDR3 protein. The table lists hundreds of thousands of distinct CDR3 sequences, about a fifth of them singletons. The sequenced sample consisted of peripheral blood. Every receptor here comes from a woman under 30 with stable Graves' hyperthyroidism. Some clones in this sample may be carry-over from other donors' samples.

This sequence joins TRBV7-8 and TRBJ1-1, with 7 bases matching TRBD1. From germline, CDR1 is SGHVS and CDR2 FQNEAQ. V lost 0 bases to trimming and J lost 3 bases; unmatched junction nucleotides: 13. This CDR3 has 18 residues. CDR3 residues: CASSLALGRGKRDTEAFF. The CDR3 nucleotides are TGTGCCAGCAGCTTAGCGCTCGGCAGGGGGAAGAGGGACACTGAAGCTTTCTTT.

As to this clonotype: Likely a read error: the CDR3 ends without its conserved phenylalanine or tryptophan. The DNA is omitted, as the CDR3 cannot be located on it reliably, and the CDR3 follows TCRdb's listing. CDR3 sequence: CASRDGRGQPQQD. The V and J genes are TRBV11-2 and TRBJ1-5. The CDR3 contains 13 residues when both ends are counted. In germline, CDR1 is SGHAT, CDR2 FQNNGV.

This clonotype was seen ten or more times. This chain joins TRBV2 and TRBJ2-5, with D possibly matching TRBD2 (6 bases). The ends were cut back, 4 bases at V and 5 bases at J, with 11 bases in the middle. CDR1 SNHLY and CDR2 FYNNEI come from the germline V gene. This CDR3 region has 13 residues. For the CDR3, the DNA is TGTGCCAGCAGTGGCGGGATCGGCGAGACCCAGTACTTC. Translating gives CASSGGIGETQYF. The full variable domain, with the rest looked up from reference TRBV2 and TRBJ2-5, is EPEVTQTPSHQVTQMGQEVILRCVPISNHLYFYWYRQILGQKVEFLVSFYNNEISEKSEIFDDQFSVERPDGSNFTLKIRSTKLEDSAMYFCASSGGIGETQYFGPGTRLLVL.

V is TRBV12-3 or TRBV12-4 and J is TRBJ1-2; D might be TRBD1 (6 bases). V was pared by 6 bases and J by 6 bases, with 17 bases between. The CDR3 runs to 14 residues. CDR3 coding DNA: TGTGCCAGCAGCCCGACACAGGGAATTAATGGCTACACCTTC. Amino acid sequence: CASSPTQGINGYTF.

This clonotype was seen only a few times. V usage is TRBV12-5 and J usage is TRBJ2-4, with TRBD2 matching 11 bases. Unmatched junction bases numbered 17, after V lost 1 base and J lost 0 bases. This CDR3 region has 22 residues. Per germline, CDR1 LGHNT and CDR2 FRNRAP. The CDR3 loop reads CASGLAKLLAGERTLAKNIQYF. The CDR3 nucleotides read TGTGCTAGTGGTTTGGCCAAACTACTAGCGGGAGAGCGAACCCTAGCCAAAAACATTCAGTACTTC.

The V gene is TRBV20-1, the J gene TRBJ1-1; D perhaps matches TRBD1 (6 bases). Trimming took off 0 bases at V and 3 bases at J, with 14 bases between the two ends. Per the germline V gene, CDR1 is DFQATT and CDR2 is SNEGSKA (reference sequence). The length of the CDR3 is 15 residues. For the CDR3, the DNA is TGCAGTGCTAGAGATGGACAGCTACTCTACACTGAAGCTTTCTTT. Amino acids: CSARDGQLLYTEAFF.

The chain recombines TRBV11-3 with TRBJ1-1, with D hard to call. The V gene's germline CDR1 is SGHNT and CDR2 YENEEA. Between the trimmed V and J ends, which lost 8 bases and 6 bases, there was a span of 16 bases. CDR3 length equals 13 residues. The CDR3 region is CASGTGYGAEAFF. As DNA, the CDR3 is TGTGCCAGCGGTACGGGCTATGGAGCTGAAGCTTTCTTT.

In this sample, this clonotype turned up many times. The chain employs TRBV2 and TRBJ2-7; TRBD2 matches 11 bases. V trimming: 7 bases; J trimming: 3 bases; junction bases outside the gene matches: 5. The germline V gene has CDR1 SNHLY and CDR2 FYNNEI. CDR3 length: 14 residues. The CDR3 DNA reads TGTGCCAGCACCCAGACTAGCGGGGTCTACGAGCAGTACTTC. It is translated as CASTQTSGVYEQYF.

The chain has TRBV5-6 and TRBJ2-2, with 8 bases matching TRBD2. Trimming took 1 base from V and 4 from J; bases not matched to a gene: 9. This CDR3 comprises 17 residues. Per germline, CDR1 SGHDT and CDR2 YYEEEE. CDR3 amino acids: CASSLYSGGPVTGELFF. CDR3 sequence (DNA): TGTGCCAGCAGCTTGTACTCGGGGGGGCCGGTCACCGGGGAGCTGTTTTTT. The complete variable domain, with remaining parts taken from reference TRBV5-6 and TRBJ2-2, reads DAGVTQSPTHLIKTRGQQVTLRCSPKSGHDTVSWYQQALGQGPQFIFQYYEEEERQRGNFPDRFSGHQFPNYSSELNVNALLLGDSALYLCASSLYSGGPVTGELFFGEGSRLTVL.

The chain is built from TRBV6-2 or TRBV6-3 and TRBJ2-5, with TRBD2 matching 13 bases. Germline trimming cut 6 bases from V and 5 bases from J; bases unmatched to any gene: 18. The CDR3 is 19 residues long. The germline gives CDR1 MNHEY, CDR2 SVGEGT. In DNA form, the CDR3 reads TGTGCCAGCAGCCCCGATGGACTAGCGGGGGAAGAGGCGTTGGAGACCCAGTACTTC. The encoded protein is CASSPDGLAGEEALETQYF.

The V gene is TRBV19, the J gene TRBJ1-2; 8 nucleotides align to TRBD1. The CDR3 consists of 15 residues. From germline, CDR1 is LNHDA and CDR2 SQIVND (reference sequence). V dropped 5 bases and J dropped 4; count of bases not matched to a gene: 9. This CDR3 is CASSAGQGQGYGYTF. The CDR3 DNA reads TGTGCCAGTAGTGCCGGACAGGGACAAGGCTATGGCTACACCTTC.

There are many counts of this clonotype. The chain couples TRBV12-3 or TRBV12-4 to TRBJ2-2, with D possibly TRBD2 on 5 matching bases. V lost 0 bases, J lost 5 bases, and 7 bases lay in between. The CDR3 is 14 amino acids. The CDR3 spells CASSLAGATGELFF. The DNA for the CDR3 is TGTGCCAGCAGTTTAGCGGGAGCGACCGGGGAGCTGTTTTTT.

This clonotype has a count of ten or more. CDR3 protein: CAWSAPDRGKNTEAFF. The CDR3 coding sequence is TGTGCCTGGAGTGCCCCGGACAGGGGCAAGAACACTGAAGCTTTCTTT. The chain couples TRBV30 to TRBJ1-1; TRBD1 agrees at 9 bases. Losses at the gene ends were 1 base for V and 1 base for J; bases not matched to a gene: 7. The CDR3 totals 16 residues. CDR1 is GTSNPN, CDR2 SVGIG, per germline (reference sequence).

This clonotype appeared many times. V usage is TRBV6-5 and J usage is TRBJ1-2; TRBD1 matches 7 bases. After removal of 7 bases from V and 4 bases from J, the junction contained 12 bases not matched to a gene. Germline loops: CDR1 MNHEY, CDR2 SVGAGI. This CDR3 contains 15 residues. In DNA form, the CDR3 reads TGTGCCAGCACTTCGGACAGGTCCTTTCTCTATGGCTACACCTTC. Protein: CASTSDRSFLYGYTF.

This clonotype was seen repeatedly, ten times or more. This CDR3 reads CAITLRVGETEAFF. The DNA of the CDR3 is TGTGCCATCACTCTTCGGGTCGGGGAGACTGAAGCTTTCTTT. The rearrangement joins TRBV10-3 to TRBJ1-1; D gene uncertain. This CDR3 is built from 14 residues. V gave up 7 bases and J gave up 5 bases, with 17 bases separating them. Per the germline V gene, CDR1 is ENHRY and CDR2 is SYGVKD.

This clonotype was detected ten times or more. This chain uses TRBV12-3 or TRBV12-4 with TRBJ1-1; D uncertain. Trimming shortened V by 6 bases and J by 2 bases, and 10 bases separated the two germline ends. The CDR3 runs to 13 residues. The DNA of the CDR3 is TGTGCCAGCAGACCCACAGAAAACACTGAAGCTTTCTTT. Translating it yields CASRPTENTEAFF.